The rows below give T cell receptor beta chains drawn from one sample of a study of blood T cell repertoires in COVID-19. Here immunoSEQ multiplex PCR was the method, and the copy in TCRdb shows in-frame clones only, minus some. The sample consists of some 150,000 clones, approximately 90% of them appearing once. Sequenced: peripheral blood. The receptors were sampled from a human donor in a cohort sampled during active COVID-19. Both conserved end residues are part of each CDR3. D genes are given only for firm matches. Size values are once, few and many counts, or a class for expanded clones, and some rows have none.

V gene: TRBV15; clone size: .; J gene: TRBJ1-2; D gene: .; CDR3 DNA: TGTGCCACCAGCAGAATCGGACAGCCTAACTATGGCTACACCTTC; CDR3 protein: CATSRIGQPNYGYTF
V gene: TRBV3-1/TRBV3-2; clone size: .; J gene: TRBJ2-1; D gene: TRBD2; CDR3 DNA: TGTGCCAGCAGCCCTCTTGGGGGGGGGAATGAGCAGTTCTTC; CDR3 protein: CASSPLGGGNEQFF
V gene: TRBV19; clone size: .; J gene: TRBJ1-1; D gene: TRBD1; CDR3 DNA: TGTGCCAGTCGGACAGGGGCCGGGGCTTTCTTT; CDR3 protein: CASRTGAGAFF
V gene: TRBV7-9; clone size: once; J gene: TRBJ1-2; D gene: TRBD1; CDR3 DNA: TGTGCCAGCAGCTTAGGACAGGGCTCTAACTATGGCTACACCTTC; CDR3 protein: CASSLGQGSNYGYTF
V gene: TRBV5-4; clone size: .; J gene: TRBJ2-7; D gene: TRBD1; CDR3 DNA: TGTGCCAGCAGGGCCGGGACAGGGTCCTACGAGCAGTACTTC; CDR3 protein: CASRAGTGSYEQYF
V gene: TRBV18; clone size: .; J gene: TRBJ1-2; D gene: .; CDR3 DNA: TGTGCCAGCTCACCAGGGGGCGAGGGCTACACCTTC; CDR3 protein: CASSPGGEGYTF
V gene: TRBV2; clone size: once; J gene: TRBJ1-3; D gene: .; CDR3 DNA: TGTGCCAGCCTTAGGACAGGAAACACCATATATTTT; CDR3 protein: CASLRTGNTIYF
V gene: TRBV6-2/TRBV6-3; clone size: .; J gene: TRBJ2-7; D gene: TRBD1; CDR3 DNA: TGTGCCAGCAGTTACGGACAGGGAGCCTACGAGCAGTACTTC; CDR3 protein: CASSYGQGAYEQYF
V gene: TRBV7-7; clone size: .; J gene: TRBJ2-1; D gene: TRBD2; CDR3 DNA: TGTGCTAGCAGCTTAGCTAGCGGGGGGCCAAATGAGCAGTTCTTC; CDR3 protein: CASSLASGGPNEQFF
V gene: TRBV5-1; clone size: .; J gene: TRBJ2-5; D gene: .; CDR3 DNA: TGCGCCAGCAGCTTGGGCGGGGGCCCCAGGGAGACCCAGTACTTC; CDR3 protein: CASSLGGGPRETQYF
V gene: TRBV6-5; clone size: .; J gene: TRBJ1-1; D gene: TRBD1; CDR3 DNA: TGTGCCAGCAGCCAAATACAGGGGGCCCCTGAAGCTTTCTTT; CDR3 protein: CASSQIQGAPEAFF
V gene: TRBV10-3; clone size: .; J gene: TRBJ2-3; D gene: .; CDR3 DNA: TGTGCCATCAGTGAGACTCTTGCAACCACAGATACGCAGTATTTT; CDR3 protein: CAISETLATTDTQYF
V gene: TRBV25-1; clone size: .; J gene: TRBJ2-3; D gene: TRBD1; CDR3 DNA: TGTGCCAGCAGTGGAGGGACAGGGGGAGATACGCAGTATTTT; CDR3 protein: CASSGGTGGDTQYF
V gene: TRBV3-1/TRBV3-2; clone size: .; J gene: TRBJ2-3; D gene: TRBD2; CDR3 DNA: TGTGCCAGCAGCCCACTAGCGGGGGGCTTCAATACGCAGTATTTT; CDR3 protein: CASSPLAGGFNTQYF
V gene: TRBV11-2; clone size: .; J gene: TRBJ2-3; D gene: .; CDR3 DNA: TGTGCCAGCAGCTTAGAGCGGGGATACACAGATACGCAGTATTTT; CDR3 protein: CASSLERGYTDTQYF
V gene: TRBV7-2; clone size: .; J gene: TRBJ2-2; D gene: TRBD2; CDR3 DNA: TGTGCCAGCAGCCCGAAAACTAGCGTGCCCGGGGAGCTGTTTTTT; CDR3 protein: CASSPKTSVPGELFF
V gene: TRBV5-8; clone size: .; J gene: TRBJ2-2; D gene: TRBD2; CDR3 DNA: TGTGCCAGCAGCTGGGGTTGGACTAGCGGGCCCGGGGAGCTGTTTTTT; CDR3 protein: CASSWGWTSGPGELFF
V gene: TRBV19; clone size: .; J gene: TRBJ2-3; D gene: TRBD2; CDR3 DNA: TGTGCCAGTAGTAAGACAAGCGGGGGGACTACAGATACGCAGTATTTT; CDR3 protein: CASSKTSGGTTDTQYF
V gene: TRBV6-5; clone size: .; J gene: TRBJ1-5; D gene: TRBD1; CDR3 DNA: TGTGCCAGCAAAAGACAGGGGGCTGACAATCAGCCCCAGCATTTT; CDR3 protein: CASKRQGADNQPQHF
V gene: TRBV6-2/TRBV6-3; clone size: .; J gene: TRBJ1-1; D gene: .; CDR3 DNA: TGTGCCAGCAGCCAAAGGACTAACACTGAAGCTTTCTTT; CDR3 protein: CASSQRTNTEAFF
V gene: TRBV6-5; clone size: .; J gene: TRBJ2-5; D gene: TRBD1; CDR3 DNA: TGTGCCAGCAGTTATGGGGACAGGGATCAAGAGACCCAGTACTTC; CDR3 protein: CASSYGDRDQETQYF
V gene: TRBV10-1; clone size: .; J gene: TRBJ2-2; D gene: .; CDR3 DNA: TGCGCCAGCAGCAACAGGGTCAACGGGGAGCTGTTTTTT; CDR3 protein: CASSNRVNGELFF
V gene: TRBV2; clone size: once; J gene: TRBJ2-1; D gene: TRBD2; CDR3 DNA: TGTGCCAGCAGTCTACTAGCGGCGAACAATGAGCAGTTCTTC; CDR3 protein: CASSLLAANNEQFF
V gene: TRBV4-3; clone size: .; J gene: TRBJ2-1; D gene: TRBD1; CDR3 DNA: TGCGCCAGCAGCCACCAGGGACAGGGTTCCTACAATGAGCAGTTCTTC; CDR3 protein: CASSHQGQGSYNEQFF
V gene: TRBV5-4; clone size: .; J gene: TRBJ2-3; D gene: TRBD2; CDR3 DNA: TGTGCCAGCAGCGGCGGGGGGGCTGGCACAGATACGCAGTATTTT; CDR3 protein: CASSGGGAGTDTQYF
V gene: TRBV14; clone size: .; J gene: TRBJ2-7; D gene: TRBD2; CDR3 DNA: TGTGCCAGCAGCCAAGAGGGCGGGGGGGCTGTCTACGAGCAGTACTTC; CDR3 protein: CASSQEGGGAVYEQYF
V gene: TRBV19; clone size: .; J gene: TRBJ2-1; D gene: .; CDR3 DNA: TGTGCCAGTAGTATAGTGAGCGGGCCCCTTGAGCAGTTCTTC; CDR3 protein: CASSIVSGPLEQFF
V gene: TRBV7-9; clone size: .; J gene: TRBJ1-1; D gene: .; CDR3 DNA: TGTGCCAGCAGTCAGACAGGAACTGAAGCTTTCTTT; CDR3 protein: CASSQTGTEAFF
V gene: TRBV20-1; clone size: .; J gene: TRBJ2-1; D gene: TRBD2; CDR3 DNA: TGCAGTGCTAGCGGTAGGACTAGTAGTATCTTC; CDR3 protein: CSASGRTSSIF
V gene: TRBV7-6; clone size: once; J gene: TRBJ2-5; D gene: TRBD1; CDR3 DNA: TGTGCCAGCAGCCAGCCTGGACAGGGCCGGGAGACCCAGTACTTC; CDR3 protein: CASSQPGQGRETQYF
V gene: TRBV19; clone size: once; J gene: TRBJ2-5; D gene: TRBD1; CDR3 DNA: TGTGCCAGTAGCCCGACAGGGAACCAAGAGACCCAGTACTTC; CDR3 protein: CASSPTGNQETQYF
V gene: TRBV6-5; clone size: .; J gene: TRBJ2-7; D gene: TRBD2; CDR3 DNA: TGTGCCAGCACCCAGCGGGGGGGCTACGAGCAGTACTTC; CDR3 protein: CASTQRGGYEQYF
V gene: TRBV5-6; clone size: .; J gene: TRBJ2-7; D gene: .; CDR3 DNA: TGTGCCAGCAGCTTGGCTCCAGGGGCGAATTCCTACGAGCAGTACTTC; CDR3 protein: CASSLAPGANSYEQYF
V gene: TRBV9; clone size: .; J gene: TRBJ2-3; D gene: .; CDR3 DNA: TGTGCCAGCAGCGAAAGCCCCCTCTCAGATACGCAGTATTTT; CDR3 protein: CASSESPLSDTQYF
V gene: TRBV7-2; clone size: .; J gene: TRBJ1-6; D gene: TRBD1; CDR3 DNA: TGTGCCAGCAGCTTTGGGGGGACAGGGCTCAATTCACCCCTCCACTTT; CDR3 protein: CASSFGGTGLNSPLHF
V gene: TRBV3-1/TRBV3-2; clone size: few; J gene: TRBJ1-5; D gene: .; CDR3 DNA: TGTGCCCTCTTTCGCTGGCAGGGATTCGATCAGCCCCAGCATTTT; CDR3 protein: CALFRWQGFDQPQHF
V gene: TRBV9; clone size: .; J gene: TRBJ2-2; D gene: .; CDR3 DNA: TGTGCCAGCAGCGTAGGGCTTTACACCGGGGAGCTGTTTTTT; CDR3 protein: CASSVGLYTGELFF
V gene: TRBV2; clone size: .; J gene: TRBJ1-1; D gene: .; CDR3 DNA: TGTGCCAGCAGTATGCCAGGGAGGGCTGAAGCTTTCTTT; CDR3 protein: CASSMPGRAEAFF
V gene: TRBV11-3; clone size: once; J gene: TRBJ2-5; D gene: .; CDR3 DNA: TGTGCCAGCAGCTTAGGTGGCGGGGATCAAGAGACCCAGTACTTC; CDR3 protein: CASSLGGGDQETQYF
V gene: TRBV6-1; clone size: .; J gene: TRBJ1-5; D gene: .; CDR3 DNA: TGTGCCAGCAGTGAAGGACGGGCAGCGGATCAGCCCCAGCATTTT; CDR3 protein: CASSEGRAADQPQHF
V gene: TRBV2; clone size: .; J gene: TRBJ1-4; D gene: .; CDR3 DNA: TGTGCCAGCAGTGAGGCGGGGGGCAGGAAAAAACTGTTTTTT; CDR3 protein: CASSEAGGRKKLFF